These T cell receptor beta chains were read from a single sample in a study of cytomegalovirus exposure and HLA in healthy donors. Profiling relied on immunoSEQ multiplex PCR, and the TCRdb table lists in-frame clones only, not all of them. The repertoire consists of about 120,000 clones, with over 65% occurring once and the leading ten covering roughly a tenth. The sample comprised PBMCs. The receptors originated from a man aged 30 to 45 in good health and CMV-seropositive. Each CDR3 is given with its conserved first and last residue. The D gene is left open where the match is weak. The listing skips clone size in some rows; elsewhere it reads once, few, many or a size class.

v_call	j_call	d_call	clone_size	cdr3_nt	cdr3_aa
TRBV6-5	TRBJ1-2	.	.	TGTGCCAGCAGGGGGGGAGGGGCCAACTATGGCTACACCTTC	CASRGGGANYGYTF
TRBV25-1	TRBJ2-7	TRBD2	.	TGTGCCAGCAGTGAAGTCGGGAGGCCCTACGAGCAGTACTTC	CASSEVGRPYEQYF
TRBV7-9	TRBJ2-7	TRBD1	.	TGTGCCAGCAGCCCCGGGACAGCCAACGAGCAGTACTTC	CASSPGTANEQYF
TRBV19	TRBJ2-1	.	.	TGTGCCAGTAGTGTGACTGGACGGACTATTGAGCAGTTCTTC	CASSVTGRTIEQFF
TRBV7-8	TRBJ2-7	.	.	TGTGCCAGCAGCTTAGGCAGGTGGGTCTACGAGCAGTACTTC	CASSLGRWVYEQYF
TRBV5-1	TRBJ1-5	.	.	TGCGCCAGCAGCTTATCCCCCTTAGCAAATCAGCCCCAGCATTTT	CASSLSPLANQPQHF
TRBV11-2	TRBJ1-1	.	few	TGTGCCAGCAGCTTACAGGGATTGAACACTGAAGCTTTCTTT	CASSLQGLNTEAFF
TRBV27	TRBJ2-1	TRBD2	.	TGTGCCAGCAGTCTGCCTAGACCCGGGACTAGCGTGGGGAATGAGCAGTTCTTC	CASSLPRPGTSVGNEQFF
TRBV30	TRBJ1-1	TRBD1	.	TGTGCCTGGGAGACGGGGACAGGGGACACTGAAGCTTTCTTT	CAWETGTGDTEAFF
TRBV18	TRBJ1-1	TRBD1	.	TGTGCCAGCTCACCCCCCTTAGGGACAGGGGGTACTCGAGCTTTCTTT	CASSPPLGTGGTRAFF
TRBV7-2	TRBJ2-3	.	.	TGTGCCAGCAGCAGCGGAACAGATACGCAGTATTTT	CASSSGTDTQYF
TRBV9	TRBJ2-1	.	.	TGTGCCAGCAGCGTATTAGCGAGCTCCTACAATGAGCAGTTCTTC	CASSVLASSYNEQFF
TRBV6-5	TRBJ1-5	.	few	TGTGCCAGCAGCTCAGGGTATCAGCCCCAGCATTTT	CASSSGYQPQHF
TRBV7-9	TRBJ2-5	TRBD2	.	TGTGCCAGCAGCTTAGGGGCGGGGACTAGCGTTCAAGAGACCCAGTACTTC	CASSLGAGTSVQETQYF
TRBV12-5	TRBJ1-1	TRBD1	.	TGTGCTAGTGACCCTGGGACAGGGCAAGCTTTCTTT	CASDPGTGQAFF
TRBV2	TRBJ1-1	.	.	TGTGCCGCTCAGGGGTCGGCCACTGAAGCTTTCTTT	CAAQGSATEAFF
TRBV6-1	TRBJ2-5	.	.	TGTGCCAGCAGTGAAGGCTGGGCAGGGCAACCCCAAGAGACCCAGTACTTC	CASSEGWAGQPQETQYF
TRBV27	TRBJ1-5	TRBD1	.	TGTGCCAGCAGTTTAAGTTTCAATTTGGACAGGACCAATCAGCCCCAGCATTTT	CASSLSFNLDRTNQPQHF
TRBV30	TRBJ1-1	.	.	TGTGCCTGGAGTGCAGGGATGAACACTGAAGCTTTCTTT	CAWSAGMNTEAFF
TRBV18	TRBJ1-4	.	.	TGTGCCAGCTCACCACCCCCCAGGTGGGGGGAGAATGAAAAACTGTTTTTT	CASSPPPRWGENEKLFF
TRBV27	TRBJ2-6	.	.	TGTGCCAGCATGTCGGGGGCCAACGTCCTGACTTTC	CASMSGANVLTF
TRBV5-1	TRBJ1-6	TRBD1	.	TGCGCCAGCAGCAAAAACCGGGACAGGGGCTCACCCCTCCACTTT	CASSKNRDRGSPLHF
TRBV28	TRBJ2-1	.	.	TGTGCCAGCAGCAGCTCTGTGGTAGCGGAGCCCAATGAGCAGTTCTTC	CASSSSVVAEPNEQFF
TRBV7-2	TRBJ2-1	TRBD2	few	TGTGCCAGCAGTCCGCGGGAGGGCGGAGTCAATGAGCAGTTCTTC	CASSPREGGVNEQFF
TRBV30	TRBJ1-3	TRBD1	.	TGTGCCTGGAACGACAGGGGGACCTACTCTGGAAACACCATATATTTT	CAWNDRGTYSGNTIYF
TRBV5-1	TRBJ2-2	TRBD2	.	TGCGCCAGCAGCCCGGGACGTAGCGGGAGGGAAACCGGGGAGCTGTTTTTT	CASSPGRSGRETGELFF
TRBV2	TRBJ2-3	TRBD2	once	TGTGCCAGCAGGCCATCGGGCCTAGCGGGAGATACGCAGTATTTT	CASRPSGLAGDTQYF
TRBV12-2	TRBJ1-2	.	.	TGTGCAAGTCGCTTTTACCGGGACACCGAACTTGGGGACTATGGCTACACCTTC	CASRFYRDTELGDYGYTF
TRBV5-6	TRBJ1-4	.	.	TGTGCCAGCACCCTGACGGGGGACCCAACTAATGAAAAACTGTTTTTT	CASTLTGDPTNEKLFF
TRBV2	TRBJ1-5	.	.	TGTGCCAGCAGTGAACTTGGGGAGAGGCAGCCCCAGCATTTT	CASSELGERQPQHF
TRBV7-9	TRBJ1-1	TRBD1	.	TGTGCCAGCAGCTTAGGGACAGGGGAGGCTTTCTTT	CASSLGTGEAFF
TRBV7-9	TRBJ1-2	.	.	TGTGCCAGCACAGGTTCTAACTATGGCTACACCTTC	CASTGSNYGYTF
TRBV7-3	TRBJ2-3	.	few	TGTGCCAGCAGCTTAAGAGCGAGTACAGATACGCAGTATTTT	CASSLRASTDTQYF
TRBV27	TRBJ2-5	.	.	TGTGCCAGCAGTTTAATGGCAGCGCAAGAGACCCAGTACTTC	CASSLMAAQETQYF
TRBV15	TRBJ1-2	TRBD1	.	TGTGCCACCAGCAGATTTCAGGGACAGGGTGACACCTTC	CATSRFQGQGDTF
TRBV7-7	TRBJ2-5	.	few	TGTGCTAGCAGCTTAGTAACTGCACAAGAGACCCAGTACTTC	CASSLVTAQETQYF
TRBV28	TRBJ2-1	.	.	TGTGCCAGCAGCTACCTACCAGCGCGTGAGCAGTTCTTC	CASSYLPAREQFF
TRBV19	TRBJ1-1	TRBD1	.	TGTGCCAGTAGTCCGGGACAGAAAAACACTGAAGCTTTCTTT	CASSPGQKNTEAFF
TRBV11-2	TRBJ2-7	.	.	TGTGCCAGCAGCTCCCAGGGGTCGGAGCAGTACTTC	CASSSQGSEQYF
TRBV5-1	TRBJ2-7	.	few	TGCGCCAGCAGCCCCCGACAGGCCTCCTACGAGCAGTACTTC	CASSPRQASYEQYF
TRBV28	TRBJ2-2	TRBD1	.	TGTGCCAGCAGTTTTCGGACAGGGGGTTCCGGGGAGCTGTTTTTT	CASSFRTGGSGELFF
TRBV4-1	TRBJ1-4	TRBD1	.	TGCGCCAGCAGTTATGCGACAGGGTTTGAAAAACTGTTTTTT	CASSYATGFEKLFF
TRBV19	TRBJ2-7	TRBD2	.	TGTGCCAGTAGTATAGAGGTTAGCGGGAGATTTGCATTC	CASSIEVSGRFAF
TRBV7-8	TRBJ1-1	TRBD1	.	TGTGCCAGCAGCTTAAGTCGTGGCCGGGACAGAAACCCTAACACTGAAGCTTTCTTT	CASSLSRGRDRNPNTEAFF
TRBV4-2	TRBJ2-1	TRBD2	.	TGTGCCAGCAGCCAAGCCGCGGGAGGCCCCTACAATGAGCAGTTCTTC	CASSQAAGGPYNEQFF
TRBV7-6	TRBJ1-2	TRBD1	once	TGTGCCAGCAGTCCGACAGGGCGAATGGATGGCTACACCTTC	CASSPTGRMDGYTF
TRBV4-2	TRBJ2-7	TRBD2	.	TGTGCCAGCAGCCTAAACAGGATCCGCGGGAGGGGGAACTACGAGCAGTACTTC	CASSLNRIRGRGNYEQYF
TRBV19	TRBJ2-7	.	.	TGTGCCAGTAGTCCGCGACAGGGGAGGGTTGGCGAGCAGTACTTC	CASSPRQGRVGEQYF
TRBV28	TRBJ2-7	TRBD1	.	TGTGCCAGCACCGGGACAGGGGTCCCCTACGAGCAGTACTTC	CASTGTGVPYEQYF
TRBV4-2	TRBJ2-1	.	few	TGTGCCAGCAGCCAAGATAGTGGTTCGTCCTACAATGAGCAGTTCTTC	CASSQDSGSSYNEQFF
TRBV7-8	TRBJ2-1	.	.	TGTGCCAGCAGCTTAGGTCTCCTTTCGGGAGACAATGAGCAGTTCTTC	CASSLGLLSGDNEQFF
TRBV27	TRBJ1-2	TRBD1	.	TGTGCCAGCAGTACCGGGACAGACTATGGCTACACCTTC	CASSTGTDYGYTF
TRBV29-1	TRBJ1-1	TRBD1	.	TGCAGCGTTGAAGATCTGAGACAGGGCTGGGGCACTGAAGCTTTCTTT	CSVEDLRQGWGTEAFF
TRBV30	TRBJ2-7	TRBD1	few	TGTGCCTGGAGGACAGGGACCTACGAGCAGTACTTC	CAWRTGTYEQYF
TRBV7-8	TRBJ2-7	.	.	TGTGCCAGCAGCGCGGGGAGGGGGACACTCTACGAGCAGTACTTC	CASSAGRGTLYEQYF
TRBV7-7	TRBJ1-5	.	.	TGTGCCAGCAGCTTAACAGGTGATCAGCCCCAGCATTTT	CASSLTGDQPQHF
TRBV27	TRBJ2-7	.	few	TGTGCCAGCAGTTTAACAGCTTACTACGAGCAGTACTTC	CASSLTAYYEQYF
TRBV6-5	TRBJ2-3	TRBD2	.	TGTGCCAGCAGTTACACGACTAGCGGGTCCACAGATACGCAGTATTTT	CASSYTTSGSTDTQYF
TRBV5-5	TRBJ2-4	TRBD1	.	TGTGCCAGCAGCTTGTATCAACAGGGGGTGGCCAAAAACATTCAGTACTTC	CASSLYQQGVAKNIQYF